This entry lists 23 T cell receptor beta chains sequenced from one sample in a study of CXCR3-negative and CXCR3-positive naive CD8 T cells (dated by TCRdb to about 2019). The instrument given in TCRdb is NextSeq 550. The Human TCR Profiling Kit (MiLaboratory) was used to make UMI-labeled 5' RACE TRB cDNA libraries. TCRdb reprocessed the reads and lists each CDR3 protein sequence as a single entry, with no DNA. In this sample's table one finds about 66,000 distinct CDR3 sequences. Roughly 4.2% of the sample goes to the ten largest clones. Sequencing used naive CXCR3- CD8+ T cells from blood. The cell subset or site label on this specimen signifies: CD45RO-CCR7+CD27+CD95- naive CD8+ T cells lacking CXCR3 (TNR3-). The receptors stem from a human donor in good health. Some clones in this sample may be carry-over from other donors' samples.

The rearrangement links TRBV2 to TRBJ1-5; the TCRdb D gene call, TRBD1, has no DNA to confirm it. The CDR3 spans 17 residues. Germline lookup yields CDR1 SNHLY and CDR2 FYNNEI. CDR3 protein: CASSEDGAVYSNQPQHF.

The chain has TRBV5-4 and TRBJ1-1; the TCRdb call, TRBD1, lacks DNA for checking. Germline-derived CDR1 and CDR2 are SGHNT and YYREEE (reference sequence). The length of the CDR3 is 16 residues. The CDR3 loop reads CASSFSWGAFDTEAFF.

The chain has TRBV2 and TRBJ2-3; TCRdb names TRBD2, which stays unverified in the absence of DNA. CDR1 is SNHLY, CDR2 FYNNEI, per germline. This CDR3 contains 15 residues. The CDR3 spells CASSEASGIGDTQYF.

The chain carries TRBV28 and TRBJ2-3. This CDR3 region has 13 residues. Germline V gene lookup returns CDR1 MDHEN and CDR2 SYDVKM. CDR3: CASSSGMEDTQYF.

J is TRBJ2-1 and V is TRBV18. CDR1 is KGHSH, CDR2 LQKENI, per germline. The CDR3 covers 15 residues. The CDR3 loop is CASSPLENRYNEQFF.

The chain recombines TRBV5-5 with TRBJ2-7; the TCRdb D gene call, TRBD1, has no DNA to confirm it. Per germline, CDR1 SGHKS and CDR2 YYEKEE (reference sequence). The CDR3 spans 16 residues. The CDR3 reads CASSRTTGAGAWEQYF.

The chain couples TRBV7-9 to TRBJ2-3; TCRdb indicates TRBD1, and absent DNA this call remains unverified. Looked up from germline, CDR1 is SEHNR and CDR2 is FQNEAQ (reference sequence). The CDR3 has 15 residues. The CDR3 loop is CASSLSGGTTDTQYF.

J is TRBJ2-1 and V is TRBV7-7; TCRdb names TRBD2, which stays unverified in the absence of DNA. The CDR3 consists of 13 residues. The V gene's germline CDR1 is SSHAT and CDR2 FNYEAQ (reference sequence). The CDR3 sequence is CASSAASYNEQFF.

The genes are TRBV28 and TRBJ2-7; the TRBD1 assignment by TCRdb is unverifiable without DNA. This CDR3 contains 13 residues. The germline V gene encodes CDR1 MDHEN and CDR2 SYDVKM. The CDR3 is CASSFVSGDEQYF.

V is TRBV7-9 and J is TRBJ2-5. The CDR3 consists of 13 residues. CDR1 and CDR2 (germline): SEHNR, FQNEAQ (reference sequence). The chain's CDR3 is CASSLWSGETQYF.

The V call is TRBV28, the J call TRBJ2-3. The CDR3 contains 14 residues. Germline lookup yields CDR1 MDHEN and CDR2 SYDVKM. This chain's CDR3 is CASSLSGVTDTQYF.

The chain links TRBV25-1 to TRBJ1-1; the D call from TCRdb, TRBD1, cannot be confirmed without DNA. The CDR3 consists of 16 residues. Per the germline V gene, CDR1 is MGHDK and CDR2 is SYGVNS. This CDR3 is CASSGTITGALTEAFF.

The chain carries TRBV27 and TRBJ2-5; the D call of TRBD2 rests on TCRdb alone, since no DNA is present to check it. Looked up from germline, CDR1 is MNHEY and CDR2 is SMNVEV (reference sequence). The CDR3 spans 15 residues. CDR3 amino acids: CASSRGAGGLETQYF.

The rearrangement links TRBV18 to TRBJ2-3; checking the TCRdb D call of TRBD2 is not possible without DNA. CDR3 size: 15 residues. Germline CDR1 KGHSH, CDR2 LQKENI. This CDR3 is CASSPNGGATDTQYF.

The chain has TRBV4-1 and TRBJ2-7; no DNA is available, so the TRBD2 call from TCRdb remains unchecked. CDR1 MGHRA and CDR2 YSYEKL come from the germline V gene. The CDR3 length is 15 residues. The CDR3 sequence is CASSQRSGGAYEQYF.

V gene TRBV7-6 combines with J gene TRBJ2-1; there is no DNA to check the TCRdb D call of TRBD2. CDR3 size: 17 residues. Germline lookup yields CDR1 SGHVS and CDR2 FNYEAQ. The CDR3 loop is CASSPWGLVASYNEQFF. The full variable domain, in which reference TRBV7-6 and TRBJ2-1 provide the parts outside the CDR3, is GAGVSQSPRYKVTKRGQDVALRCDPISGHVSLYWYRQALGQGPEFLTYFNYEAQQDKSGLPNDRFSAERPEGSISTLTIQRTEQRDSAMYRCASSPWGLVASYNEQFFGPGTRLTVL.

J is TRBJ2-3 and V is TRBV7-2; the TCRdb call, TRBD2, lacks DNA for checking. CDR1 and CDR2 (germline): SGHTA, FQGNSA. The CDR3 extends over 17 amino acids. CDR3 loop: CASSSPPLAGEKDTQYF.

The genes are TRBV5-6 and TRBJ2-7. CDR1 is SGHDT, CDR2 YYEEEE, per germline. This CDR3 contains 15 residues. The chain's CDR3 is CASSLIWGDSYEQYF.

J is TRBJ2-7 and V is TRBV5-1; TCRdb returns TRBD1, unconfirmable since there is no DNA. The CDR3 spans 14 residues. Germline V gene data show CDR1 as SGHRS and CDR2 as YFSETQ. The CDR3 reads CASSVMGAAYEQYF.

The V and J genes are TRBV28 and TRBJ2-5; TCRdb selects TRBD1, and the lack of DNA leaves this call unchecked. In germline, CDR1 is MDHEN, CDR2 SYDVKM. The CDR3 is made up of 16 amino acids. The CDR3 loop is CASSATGGAPAETQYF.

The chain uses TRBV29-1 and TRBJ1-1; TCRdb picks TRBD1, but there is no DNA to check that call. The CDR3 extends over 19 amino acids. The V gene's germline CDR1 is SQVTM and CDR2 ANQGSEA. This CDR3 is CSAPSRTGGFASENTEAFF.

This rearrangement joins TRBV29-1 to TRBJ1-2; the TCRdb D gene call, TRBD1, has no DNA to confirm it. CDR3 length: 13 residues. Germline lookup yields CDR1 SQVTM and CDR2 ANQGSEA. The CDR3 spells CSVPEAGGPSYTF.

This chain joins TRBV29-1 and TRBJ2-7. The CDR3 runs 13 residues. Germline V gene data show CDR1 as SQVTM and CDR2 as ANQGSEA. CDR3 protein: CSVEDGVSLKQYF.